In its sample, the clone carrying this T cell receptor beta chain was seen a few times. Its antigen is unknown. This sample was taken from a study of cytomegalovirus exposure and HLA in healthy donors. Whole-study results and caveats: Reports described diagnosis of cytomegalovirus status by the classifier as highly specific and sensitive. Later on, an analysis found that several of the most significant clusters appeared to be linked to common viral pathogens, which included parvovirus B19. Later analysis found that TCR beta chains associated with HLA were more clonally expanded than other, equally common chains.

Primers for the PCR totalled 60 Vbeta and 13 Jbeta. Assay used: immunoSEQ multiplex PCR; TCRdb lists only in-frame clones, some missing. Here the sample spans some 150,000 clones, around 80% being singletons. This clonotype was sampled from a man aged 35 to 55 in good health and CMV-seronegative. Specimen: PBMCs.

In DNA form, the CDR3 reads TGCGCCAGCAGACCCTTCCCAGGGACGAACACCGGGGAGCTGTTTTTT. Translated: CASRPFPGTNTGELFF. The chain carries TRBV4-1 and TRBJ2-2, with a possible D match to TRBD1 (5 bases). V lost 6 bases and J lost 0, with 14 bases in between. The CDR3 is made up of 16 amino acids. Germline loops: CDR1 MGHRA, CDR2 YSYEKL.